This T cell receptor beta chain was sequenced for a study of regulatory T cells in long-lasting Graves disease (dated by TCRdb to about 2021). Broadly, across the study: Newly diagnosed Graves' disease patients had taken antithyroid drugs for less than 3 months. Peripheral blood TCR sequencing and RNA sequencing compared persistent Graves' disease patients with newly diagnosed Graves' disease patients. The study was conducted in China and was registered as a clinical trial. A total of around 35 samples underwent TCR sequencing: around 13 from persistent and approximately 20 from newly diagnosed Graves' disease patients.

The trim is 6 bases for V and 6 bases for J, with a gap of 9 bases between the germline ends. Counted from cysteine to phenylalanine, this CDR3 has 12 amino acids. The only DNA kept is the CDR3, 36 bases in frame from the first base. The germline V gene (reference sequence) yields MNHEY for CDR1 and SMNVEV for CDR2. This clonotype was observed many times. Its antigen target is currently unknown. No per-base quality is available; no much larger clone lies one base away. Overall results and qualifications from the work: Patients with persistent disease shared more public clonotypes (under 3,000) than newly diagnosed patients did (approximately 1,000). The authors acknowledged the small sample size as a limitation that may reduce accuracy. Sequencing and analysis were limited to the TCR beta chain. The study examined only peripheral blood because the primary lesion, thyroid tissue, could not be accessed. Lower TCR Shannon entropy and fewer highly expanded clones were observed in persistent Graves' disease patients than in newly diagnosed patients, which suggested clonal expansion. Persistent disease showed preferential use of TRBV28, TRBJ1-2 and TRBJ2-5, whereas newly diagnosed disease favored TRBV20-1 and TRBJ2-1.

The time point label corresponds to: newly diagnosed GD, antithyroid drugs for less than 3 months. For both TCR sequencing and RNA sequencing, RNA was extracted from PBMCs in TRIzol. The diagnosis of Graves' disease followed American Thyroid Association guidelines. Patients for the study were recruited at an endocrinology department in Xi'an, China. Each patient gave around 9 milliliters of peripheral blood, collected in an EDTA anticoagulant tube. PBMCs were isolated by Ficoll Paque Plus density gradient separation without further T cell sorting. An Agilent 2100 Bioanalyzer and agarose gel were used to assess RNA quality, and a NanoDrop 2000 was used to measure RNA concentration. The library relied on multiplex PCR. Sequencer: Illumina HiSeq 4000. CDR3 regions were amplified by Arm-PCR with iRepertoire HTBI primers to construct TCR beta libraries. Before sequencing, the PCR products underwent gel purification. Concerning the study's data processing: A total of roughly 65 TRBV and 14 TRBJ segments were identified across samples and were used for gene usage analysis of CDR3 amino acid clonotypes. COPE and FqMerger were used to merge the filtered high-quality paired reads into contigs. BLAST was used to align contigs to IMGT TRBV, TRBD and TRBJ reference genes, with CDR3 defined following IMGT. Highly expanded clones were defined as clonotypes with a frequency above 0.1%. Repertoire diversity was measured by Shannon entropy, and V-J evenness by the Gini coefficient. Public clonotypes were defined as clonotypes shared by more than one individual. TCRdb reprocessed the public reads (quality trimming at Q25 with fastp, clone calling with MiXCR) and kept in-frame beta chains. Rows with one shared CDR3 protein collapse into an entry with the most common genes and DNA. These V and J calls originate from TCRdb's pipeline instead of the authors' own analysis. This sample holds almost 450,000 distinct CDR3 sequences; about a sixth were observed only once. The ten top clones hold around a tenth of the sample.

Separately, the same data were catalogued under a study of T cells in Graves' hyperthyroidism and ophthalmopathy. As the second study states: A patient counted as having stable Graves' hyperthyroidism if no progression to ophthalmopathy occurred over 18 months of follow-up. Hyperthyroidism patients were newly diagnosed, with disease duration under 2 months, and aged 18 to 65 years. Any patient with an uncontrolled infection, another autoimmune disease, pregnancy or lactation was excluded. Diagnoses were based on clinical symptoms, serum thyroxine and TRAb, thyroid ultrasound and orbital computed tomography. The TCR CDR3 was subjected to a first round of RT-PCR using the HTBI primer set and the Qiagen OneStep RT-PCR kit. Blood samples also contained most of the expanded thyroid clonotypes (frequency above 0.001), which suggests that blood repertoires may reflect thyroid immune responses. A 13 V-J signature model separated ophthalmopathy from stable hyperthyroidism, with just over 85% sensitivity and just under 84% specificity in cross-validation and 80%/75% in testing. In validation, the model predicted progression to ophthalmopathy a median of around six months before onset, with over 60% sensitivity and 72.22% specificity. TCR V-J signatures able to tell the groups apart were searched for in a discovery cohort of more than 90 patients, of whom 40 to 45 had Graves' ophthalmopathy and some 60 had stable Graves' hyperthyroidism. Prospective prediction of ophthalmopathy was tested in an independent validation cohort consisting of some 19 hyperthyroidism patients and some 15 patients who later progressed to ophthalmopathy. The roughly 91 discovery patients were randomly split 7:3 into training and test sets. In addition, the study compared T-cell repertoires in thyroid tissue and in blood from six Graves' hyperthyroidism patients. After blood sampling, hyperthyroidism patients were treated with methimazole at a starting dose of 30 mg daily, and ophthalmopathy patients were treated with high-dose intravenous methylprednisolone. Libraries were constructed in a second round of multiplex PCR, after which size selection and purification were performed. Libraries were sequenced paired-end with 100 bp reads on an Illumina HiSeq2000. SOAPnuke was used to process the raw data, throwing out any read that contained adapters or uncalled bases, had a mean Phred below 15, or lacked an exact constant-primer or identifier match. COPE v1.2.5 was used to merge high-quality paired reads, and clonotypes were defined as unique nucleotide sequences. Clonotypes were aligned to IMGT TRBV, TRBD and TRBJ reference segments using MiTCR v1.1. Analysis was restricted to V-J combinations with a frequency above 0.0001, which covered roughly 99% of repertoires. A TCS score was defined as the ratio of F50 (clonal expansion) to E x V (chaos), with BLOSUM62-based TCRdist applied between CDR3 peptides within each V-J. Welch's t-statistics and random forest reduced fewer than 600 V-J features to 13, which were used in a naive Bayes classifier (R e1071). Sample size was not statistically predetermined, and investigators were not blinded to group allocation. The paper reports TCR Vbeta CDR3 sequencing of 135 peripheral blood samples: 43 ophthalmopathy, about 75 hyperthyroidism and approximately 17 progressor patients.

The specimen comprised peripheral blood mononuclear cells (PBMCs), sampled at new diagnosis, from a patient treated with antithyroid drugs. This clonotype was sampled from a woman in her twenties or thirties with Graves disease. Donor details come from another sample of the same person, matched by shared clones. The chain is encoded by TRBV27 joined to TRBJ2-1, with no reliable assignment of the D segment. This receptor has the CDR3 CASSLTGNEQFF. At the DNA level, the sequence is TGTGCCAGCAGCCTAACGGGCAATGAGCAGTTCTTC.